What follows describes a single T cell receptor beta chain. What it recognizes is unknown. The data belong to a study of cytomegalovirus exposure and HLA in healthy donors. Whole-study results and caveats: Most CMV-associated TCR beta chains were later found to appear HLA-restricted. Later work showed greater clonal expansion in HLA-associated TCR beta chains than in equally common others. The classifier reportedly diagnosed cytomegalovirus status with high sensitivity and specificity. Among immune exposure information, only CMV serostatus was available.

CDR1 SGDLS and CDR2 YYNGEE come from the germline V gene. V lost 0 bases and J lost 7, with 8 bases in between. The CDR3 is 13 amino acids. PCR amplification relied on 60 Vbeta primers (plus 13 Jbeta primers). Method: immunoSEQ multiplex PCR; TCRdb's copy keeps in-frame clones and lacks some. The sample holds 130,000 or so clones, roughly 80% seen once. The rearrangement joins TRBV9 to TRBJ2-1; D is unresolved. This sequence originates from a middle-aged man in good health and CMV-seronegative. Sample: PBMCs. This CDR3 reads CASSVEGVNEQFF. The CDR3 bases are TGTGCCAGCAGCGTAGAAGGAGTTAATGAGCAGTTCTTC.